This record covers a single T cell receptor beta chain. It lacks a known antigen. The input lacks base qualities; no much larger clone sits a single base away. This entry belongs to a study of shared clonotypes between healthy human individuals (dated by TCRdb to about 2020). Study-wide context: The cohort comprised a couple of women and three men aged 18 to 49 years. For each donor, CD4 naive and CD4 memory were each run on three plates, CD8 naive on two plates, and CD8 memory on one plate. To estimate repertoire size and how much clonotypes are shared between individuals, the study performed deep sequencing of blood TCR repertoires from roughly five healthy adults. To increase sequencing depth and limit assay-specific biases, TCR repertoire library preparation and sequencing were carried out by different laboratories using diverse techniques. Per donor, leukapheresis produced somewhere between about 0.94 and 9.5 billion PBMCs. Results and caveats for the whole study, not just this receptor: Sampling was limited to blood, and TCR repertoires in tissue likely differ from TCR repertoires in blood. The small number of donors limited the genetic and exposure-history diversity represented. Even with the large sequencing depth, rarefaction of the sorted-subset datasets indicated that sequencing was incomplete. Clonotypes shared by all four sorted-subset donors showed higher generation probabilities than non-shared clonotypes. Pairwise subsampling indicated that sequencing depth was expected to affect the degree of clonotype sharing among donors. Naive subsets generally had larger estimated clonotype richness than memory subsets did. Sharing across several donors was observed for about 5% of naive CD4, 3% to 3.5% of naive CD8, 2% to 2.5% of memory CD4, and around 0.42% of memory CD8 clonotypes.

Spanning cysteine to phenylalanine, the CDR3 consists of 14 amino acids. The read is trimmed to its CDR3 DNA, 42 bases read in frame from base 1. The junction shows trimming of 0 bases on V and 4 bases on J, plus 6 bases between the germline ends. The germline V gene gives CDR1 as SNHLY and CDR2 as FYNNEI. Healthy HIV-negative adults with no recently reported acute infections or vaccinations were included as donors. Every donor was a Caucasian adult residing in Nashville, Tennessee, USA. CD4+ T cells were enriched by magnetic negative selection; naive cells were then positively selected on CD45RA, and the negative fraction formed the memory subset. Blood was obtained by leukapheresis, after which PBMCs were separated by Ficoll-Histopaque density gradient centrifugation and cryopreserved in liquid nitrogen vapor phase. Purity and quantity of every magnetically sorted T cell population were checked by analytical flow cytometry. Genomic DNA was isolated from each sorted fraction and quantified by UV absorbance on a Nanodrop 2000c.

Using the deep immunoSEQ assay, TCR CDR3 regions were amplified from genomic DNA by multiplex PCR. For each cell subset, the extracted genomic DNA was distributed evenly across all wells of several immunoSEQ 96-well plates, and each plate served as one replicate. For sorted subsets, each replicate PCR was loaded with 200 ng genomic DNA, equivalent to roughly 30,000 T cell genomes. Purified libraries were quantified with a Qubit 3.0 fluorometer, sized on a Bioanalyzer 2100, and re-quantified with the KAPA Library Quantification kit. A separate single-read 150-cycle Illumina NextSeq 550 flow cell was used to sequence each immunoSEQ 96-well plate. The source study handled its data this way. Because only junctional sequences without quality scores were contained in the immunoSEQ output, filtering matching that applied to full-length reads could not be performed. Sequences were annotated with PyIR, a Python wrapper for IgBLAST v1.9, and V/J genes and CDR3 were assigned using IMGT germline references. Reads with weak V/J assignments (E-value above 1e-6), missing CDR3, stop codons, out-of-frame junctions, or ambiguous translated residues were removed. V3J clonotypes were defined as sequences sharing the same inferred V gene, J gene, and CDR3 amino acid sequence. To compute the percentage overlap between repertoires, the number of shared unique clonotypes was divided by the size of the smaller repertoire. Richness of each repertoire was evaluated using RTK rarefaction, the Chao1 estimator, and Recon v2.1 estimates of unobserved clonotypes. Generation probabilities for all TCRbeta clonotypes obtained by the gDNA method from several donors were computed using OLGA. TCRdb obtained this table from immuneACCESS and retained in-frame rearrangements with V and J assigned. These tables miss some clones; where compared with another copy, unresolved V genes account for less than half of the shortfall, and the remainder is unexplained. The D gene and trimming were derived from the DNA, and the V and J assignments and clone size from that table. The sample contains some 2,100,000 clones, 90% to 97% of them found a single time. The ten biggest clones cover 0.1% to 0.15% of the sample.

This chain is built from TRBV2 and TRBJ2-2, with the D gene call left open. The specimen sequenced was naive CD4+ T cells sorted from blood. What the cell subset or site label conveys for this sample: CD45RA+ positively selected. This receptor was identified in a young man in good health. The sequence in DNA is TGTGCCAGCAGTGAAGCGTCGGGCACCGGGGAGCTGTTTTTT. It codes for CASSEASGTGELFF.